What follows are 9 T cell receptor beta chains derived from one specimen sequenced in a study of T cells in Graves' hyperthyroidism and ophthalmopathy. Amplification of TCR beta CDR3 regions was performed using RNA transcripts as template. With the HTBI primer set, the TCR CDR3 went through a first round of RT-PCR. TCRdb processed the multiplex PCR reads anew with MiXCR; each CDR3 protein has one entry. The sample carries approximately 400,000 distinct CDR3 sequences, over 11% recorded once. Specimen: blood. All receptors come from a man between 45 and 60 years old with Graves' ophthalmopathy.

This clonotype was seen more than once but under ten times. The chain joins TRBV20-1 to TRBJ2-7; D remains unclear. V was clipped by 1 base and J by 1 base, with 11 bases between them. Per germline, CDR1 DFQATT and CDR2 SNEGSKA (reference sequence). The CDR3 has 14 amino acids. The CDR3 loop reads CSARGKFPSYEQYF. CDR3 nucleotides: TGCAGTGCTAGAGGCAAATTTCCTTCCTACGAGCAGTACTTC.

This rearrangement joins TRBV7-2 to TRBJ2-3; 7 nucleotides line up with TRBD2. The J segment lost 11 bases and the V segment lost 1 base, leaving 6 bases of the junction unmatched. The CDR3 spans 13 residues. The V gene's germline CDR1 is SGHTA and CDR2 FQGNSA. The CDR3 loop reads CASSLGGLYMQYF. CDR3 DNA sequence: TGTGCCAGCAGCTTAGGGGGACTATATATGCAGTATTTT.

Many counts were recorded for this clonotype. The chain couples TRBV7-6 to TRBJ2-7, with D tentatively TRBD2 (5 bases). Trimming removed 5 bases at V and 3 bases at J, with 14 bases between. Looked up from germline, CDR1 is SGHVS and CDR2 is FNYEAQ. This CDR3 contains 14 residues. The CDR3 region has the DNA TGTGCCAGCAGCCGGGTTTTGGGAGACTACGAGCAGTACTTC. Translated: CASSRVLGDYEQYF. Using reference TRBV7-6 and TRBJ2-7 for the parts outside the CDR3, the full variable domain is GAGVSQSPRYKVTKRGQDVALRCDPISGHVSLYWYRQALGQGPEFLTYFNYEAQQDKSGLPNDRFSAERPEGSISTLTIQRTEQRDSAMYRCASSRVLGDYEQYFGPGTRLTVT.

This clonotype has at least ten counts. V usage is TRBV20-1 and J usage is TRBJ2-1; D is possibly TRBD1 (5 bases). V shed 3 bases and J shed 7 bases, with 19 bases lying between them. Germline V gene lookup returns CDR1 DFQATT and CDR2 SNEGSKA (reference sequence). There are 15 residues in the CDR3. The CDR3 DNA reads TGCAGTGCTAGTGTCTTTTGGGATTCAGGGAATGAGCAGTTCTTC. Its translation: CSASVFWDSGNEQFF.

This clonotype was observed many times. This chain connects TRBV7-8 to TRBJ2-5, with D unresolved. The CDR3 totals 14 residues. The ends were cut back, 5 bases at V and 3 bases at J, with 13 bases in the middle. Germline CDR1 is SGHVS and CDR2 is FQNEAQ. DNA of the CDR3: TGTGCCAGCAGCCCCCTCTTTGGGGAAGAGACCCAGTACTTC. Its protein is CASSPLFGEETQYF.

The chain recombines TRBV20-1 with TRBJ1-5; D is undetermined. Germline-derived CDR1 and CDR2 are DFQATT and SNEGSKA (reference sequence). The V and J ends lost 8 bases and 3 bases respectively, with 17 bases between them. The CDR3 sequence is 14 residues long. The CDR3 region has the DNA TGCAGTTTACGTAGAGGGAATGCCAATCAGCCCCAGCATTTT. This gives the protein CSLRRGNANQPQHF.

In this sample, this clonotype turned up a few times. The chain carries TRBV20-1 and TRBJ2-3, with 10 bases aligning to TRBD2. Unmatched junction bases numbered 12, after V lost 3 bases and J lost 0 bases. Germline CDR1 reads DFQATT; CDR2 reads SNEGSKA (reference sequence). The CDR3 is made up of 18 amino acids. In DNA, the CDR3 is TGCAGTGCTAGGTGGTTGGTAGCGGGAGGCGGAAGCACAGATACGCAGTATTTT. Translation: CSARWLVAGGGSTDTQYF.

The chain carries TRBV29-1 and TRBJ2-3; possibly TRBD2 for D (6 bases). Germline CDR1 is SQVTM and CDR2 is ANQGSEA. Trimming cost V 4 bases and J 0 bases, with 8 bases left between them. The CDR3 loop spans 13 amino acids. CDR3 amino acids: CSVAGRSTDTQYF. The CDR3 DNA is TGCAGCGTTGCCGGGAGAAGCACAGATACGCAGTATTTT.

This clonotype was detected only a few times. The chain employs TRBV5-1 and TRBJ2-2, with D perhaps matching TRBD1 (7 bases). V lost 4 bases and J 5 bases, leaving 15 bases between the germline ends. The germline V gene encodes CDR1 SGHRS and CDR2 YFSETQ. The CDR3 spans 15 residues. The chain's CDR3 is CASSQEGAGTGELFF. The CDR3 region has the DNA TGCGCCAGCAGCCAGGAGGGGGCCGGGACCGGGGAGCTGTTTTTT.